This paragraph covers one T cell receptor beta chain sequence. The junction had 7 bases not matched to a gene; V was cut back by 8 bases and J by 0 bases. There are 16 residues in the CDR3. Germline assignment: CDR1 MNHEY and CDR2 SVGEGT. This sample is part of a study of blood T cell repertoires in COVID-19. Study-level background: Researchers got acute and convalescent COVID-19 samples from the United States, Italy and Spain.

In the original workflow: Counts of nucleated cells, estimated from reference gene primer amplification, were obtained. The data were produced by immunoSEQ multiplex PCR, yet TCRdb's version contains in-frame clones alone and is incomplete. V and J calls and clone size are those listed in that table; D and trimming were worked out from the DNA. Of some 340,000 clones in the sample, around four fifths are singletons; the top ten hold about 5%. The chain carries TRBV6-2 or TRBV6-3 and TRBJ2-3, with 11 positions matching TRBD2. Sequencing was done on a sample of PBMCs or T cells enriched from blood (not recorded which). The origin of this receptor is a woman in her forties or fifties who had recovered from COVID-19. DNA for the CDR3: TGTGCCAGCGGCCTAGCGGGGGGCATTAGCACAGATACGCAGTATTTT. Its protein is CASGLAGGISTDTQYF.